This T cell receptor beta chain was obtained from a study of regulatory T cells in long-lasting Graves disease. Study overall: Freshly diagnosed Graves' patients had used antithyroid drugs for under 3 months.

Germline V lookup: CDR1 MNHNS, CDR2 SASEGT. This CDR3 has 14 amino acids. J was trimmed by 2 bases and V by 5 bases; bases with no gene match: 6. Time point here: newly diagnosed GD, antithyroid drugs for less than 3 months. PBMC RNA was the source of the TCR library. Each of the patients was recruited from an endocrinology department situated in Xi'an, China. Arm-PCR of CDR3 regions and iRepertoire HTBI primers were the basis on which TCR beta libraries were built. Authors' data handling: Samples jointly harbored fewer than 65 TRBV and 15 or so TRBJ segments. TCRdb re-derived calls from the multiplex PCR reads in MiXCR, one entry per CDR3 protein. The V and J calls and clone size are TCRdb's, not the authors'. The sample has 560,000 or so distinct CDR3 sequences, 15% to 20% seen once; the top ten hold approximately 12%. These records were also assigned to another study, of T cells in Graves' hyperthyroidism and ophthalmopathy.

Source: peripheral blood mononuclear cells (PBMCs), taken at new diagnosis, from a patient treated with antithyroid drugs. The receptor comes from a young man with Graves disease. The chain links TRBV6-1 to TRBJ2-7, with 7 bases lining up with TRBD1. The CDR3 nucleotides read TGTGCCAGCAGTAGACAGGGTACCCCCTACGAGCAGTACTTC. Amino acids: CASSRQGTPYEQYF.